Here is one T cell receptor (beta chain) with its context. Its specificity is not known. CDR3 size: 17 residues. V lost 0 bases to trimming and J lost 7 bases; unmatched junction nucleotides: 12. Per germline, CDR1 SGHNT and CDR2 YYREEE (reference sequence). These data belong to a study of beta chain features in type 1 diabetes. Notes on the study in general: Shortening of TCRB CDR3s, moderate but significant, appeared in all four CD4+ subsets of Type 1 diabetes patients.

The authors reverse transcribed all of the isolated RNA, so sequencing captured expressed TCRB transcripts. The assay was immunoSEQ multiplex PCR, and TCRdb's table has in-frame clones only and misses some. Found here are around 280,000 clones, about 15% of them singletons; the top ten hold less than 0.02%. Material for sequencing was naive CD4+ T cells from blood. The source of this sequence is a man younger than 30 with type 1 diabetes. The chain recombines TRBV5-4 with TRBJ2-1; 8 positions match TRBD2. The CDR3: CASSLGASGPQGNEQFF. As DNA, the CDR3 is TGTGCCAGCAGCTTGGGGGCTAGCGGGCCCCAAGGAAATGAGCAGTTCTTC.